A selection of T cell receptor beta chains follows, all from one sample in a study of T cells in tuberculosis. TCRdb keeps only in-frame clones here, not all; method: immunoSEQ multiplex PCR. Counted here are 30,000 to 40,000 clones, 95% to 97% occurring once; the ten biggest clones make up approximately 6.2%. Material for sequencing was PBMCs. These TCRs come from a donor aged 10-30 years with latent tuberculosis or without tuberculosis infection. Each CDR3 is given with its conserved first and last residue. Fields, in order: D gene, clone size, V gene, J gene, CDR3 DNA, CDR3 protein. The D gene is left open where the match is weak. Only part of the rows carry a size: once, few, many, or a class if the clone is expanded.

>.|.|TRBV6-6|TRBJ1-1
TGTGCCAGCAGTGAGCGCGGACAGCTGAACACTGAAGCTTTCTTT
CASSERGQLNTEAFF
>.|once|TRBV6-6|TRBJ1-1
TGTGCCAGCAGTTACTCGATACACCAAGGGGCCACTGAAGCTTTCTTT
CASSYSIHQGATEAFF
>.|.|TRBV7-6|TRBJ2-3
TGTGCCAGCAGCTTAGGTCGGGCAGATACGCAGTATTTT
CASSLGRADTQYF
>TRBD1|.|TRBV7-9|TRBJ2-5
TGTGCCAGCAGTGTGGGGACAGGGGGCAGACAAGAGACCCAGTACTTC
CASSVGTGGRQETQYF
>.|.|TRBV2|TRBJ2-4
TGTGCCAGCAGGACACAGGGCGCCAAAAACATTCAGTACTTC
CASRTQGAKNIQYF
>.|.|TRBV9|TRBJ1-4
TGTGCCAGCAGCCCTCCGCGTGAGGAAAAACTGTTTTTT
CASSPPREEKLFF
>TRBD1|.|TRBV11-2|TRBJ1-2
TGTGCCAGCAGCTTTAACAGGGGTTTGAACTATGGCTACACCTTC
CASSFNRGLNYGYTF
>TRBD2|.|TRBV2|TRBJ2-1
TGTGCCAGCACCTATTTAGCGGGAGGGCCCTACAATGAGCAGTTCTTC
CASTYLAGGPYNEQFF
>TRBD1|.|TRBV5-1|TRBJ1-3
TGCGCCAGCAGCTCCGGACAGGGAAGCTCTGGAAACACCATATATTTT
CASSSGQGSSGNTIYF
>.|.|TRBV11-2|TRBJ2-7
TGTGCCAGCACCCTTGGCATAGGGGCCTACGAGCAGTACTTC
CASTLGIGAYEQYF
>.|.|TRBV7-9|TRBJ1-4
TGTGCCAGCAGCGAGTGGGACAAGGTGAATGAAAAACTGTTTTTT
CASSEWDKVNEKLFF
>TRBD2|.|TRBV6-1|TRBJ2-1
TGTGCCAGCAGTGATTCCCCCCCAGCGGGGGATGAGCAGTTCTTC
CASSDSPPAGDEQFF
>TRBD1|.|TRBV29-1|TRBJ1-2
TGCAGCGCCACGGACAGGGCTGGCTACACCTTC
CSATDRAGYTF
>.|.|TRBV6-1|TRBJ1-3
TGTGCCAGCAGTAACTGGAGGGGCCCTGGAAACACCATATATTTT
CASSNWRGPGNTIYF
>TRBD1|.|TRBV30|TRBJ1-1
TGTGCCTGGAGATCAGGGGGAAGGACTGAAGCTTTCTTT
CAWRSGGRTEAFF
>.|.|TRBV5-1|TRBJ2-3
TGCGCCAGCAGCCCAGAGGCCCGCACAGATACGCAGTATTTT
CASSPEARTDTQYF
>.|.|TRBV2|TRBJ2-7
TGTGCCAGCAGTGAGGGGGGGCCCAGCTCCTACGAGCAGTACTTC
CASSEGGPSSYEQYF
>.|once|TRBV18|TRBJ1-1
TGTGCCAGCTCACCACTAAGTTCGGGGAGGGACGCTTTCTTT
CASSPLSSGRDAFF
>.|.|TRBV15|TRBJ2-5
TGTGCCACCAGCAGCAGACAGGGAGGAGAGACCCAGTACTTC
CATSSRQGGETQYF
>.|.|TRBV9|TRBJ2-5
TGTGCCAGCAGCCCTGCCTTACGCCTCGGAGAGACCCAGTACTTC
CASSPALRLGETQYF
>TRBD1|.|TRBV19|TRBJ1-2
TGTGCCAGTAGTGGGTGGACAGGGCGGGATGGCTACACCTTC
CASSGWTGRDGYTF
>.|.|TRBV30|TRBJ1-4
TGTGCCTGGAGCCTCTACTATGATGCGGGGGGCCTTCGGGGAAAACTGTTTTTT
CAWSLYYDAGGLRGKLFF
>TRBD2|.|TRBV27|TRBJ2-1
TGTGCCAGCAGATTGAGGTGGGGTGGACTAGCGGGAAAGGCAGCCTACAATGAGCAGTTCTTC
CASRLRWGGLAGKAAYNEQFF
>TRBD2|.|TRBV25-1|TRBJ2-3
TGTGCCAGCAGTGAGCGGGGGTGGGATACGCAGTATTTT
CASSERGWDTQYF
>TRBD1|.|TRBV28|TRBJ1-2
TGTGCCAGCGCCTTCCCCGAAGATCCGGGACAGAGATTCTCTAACTATGGCTACACCTTC
CASAFPEDPGQRFSNYGYTF
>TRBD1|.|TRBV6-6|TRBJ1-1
TGTGCCAGCAGTTGGACCGGGACAGGGTCGAACACTGAAGCTTTCTTT
CASSWTGTGSNTEAFF
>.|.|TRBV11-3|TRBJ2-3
TGTGCCAGCAGCCCTAACGGAGATACGCAGTATTTT
CASSPNGDTQYF
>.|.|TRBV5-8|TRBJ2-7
TGTGCCAGCAGCTTGTTCGGCAGGGTGTACGAGCAGTACTTC
CASSLFGRVYEQYF
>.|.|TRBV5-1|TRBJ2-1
TGCGCCAGCAGCTTCGGACTAGGGGGCTACAATGAGCAGTTCTTC
CASSFGLGGYNEQFF
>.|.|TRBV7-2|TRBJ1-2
TGTGCCAGCAGTCAAGTGTGGTCGCGGGGGGCGTCTGGCTACACCTTC
CASSQVWSRGASGYTF
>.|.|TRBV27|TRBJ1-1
TGTGCCAGCAGTATCACAGGGACCCCAACCTTGAACACTGAAGCTTTCTTT
CASSITGTPTLNTEAFF